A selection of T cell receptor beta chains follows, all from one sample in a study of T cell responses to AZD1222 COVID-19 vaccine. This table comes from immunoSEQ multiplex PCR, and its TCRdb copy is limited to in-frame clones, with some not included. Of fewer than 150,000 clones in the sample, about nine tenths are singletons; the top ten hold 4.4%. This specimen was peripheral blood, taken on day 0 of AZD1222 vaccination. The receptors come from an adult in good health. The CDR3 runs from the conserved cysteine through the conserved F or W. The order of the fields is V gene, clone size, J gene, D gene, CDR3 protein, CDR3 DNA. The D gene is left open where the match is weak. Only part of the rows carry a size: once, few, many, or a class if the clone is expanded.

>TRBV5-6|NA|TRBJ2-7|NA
CASSPGVGGTYEQYF
TGTGCCAGCAGCCCGGGGGTCGGGGGAACCTACGAGCAGTACTTC
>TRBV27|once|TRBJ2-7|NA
CASSQAVGAYEQYF
TGTGCCAGCAGTCAAGCTGTGGGGGCCTACGAGCAGTACTTC
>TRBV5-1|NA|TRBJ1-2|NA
CASSQTGTRFGNYGYTF
TGCGCCAGCAGTCAAACCGGGACACGATTCGGTAACTATGGCTACACCTTC
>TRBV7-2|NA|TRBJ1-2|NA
CASSGGFYGYTF
TGTGCCAGCAGCGGGGGATTCTATGGCTACACCTTC
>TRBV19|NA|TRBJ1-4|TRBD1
CASSPQDRLNEKLFF
TGTGCCAGTAGTCCACAGGACAGGTTAAATGAAAAACTGTTTTTT
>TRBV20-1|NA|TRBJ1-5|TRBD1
CSASTPGGDQPQHF
TGCAGTGCTAGTACGCCAGGGGGCGATCAGCCCCAGCATTTT
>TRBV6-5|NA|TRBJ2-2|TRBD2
CASERGTNTGELFF
TGTGCCAGCGAGCGGGGGACGAACACCGGGGAGCTGTTTTTT
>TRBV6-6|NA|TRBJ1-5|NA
CASSQVGPNQPQHF
TGTGCCAGCAGCCAGGTAGGGCCCAATCAGCCCCAGCATTTT
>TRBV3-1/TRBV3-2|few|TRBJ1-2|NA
CASSQEGEQAYGYTF
TGTGCCAGCAGCCAAGAAGGTGAGCAGGCCTATGGCTACACCTTC
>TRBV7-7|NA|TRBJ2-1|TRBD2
CASSLEEWTSGRNEQFF
TGTGCCAGCAGCTTAGAAGAATGGACTAGCGGGAGGAATGAGCAGTTCTTC